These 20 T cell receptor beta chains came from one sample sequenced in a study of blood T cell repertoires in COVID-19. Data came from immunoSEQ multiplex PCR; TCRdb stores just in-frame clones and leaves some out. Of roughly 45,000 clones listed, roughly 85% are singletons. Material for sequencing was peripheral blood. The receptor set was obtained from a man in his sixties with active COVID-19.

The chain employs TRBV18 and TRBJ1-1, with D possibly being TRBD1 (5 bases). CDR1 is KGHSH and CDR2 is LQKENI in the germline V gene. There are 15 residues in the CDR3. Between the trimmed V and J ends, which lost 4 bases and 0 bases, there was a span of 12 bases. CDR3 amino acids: CASSLTDKMNTEAFF. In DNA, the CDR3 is TGTGCCAGCTCACTTACGGACAAAATGAACACTGAAGCTTTCTTT. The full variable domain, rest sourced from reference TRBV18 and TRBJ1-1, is NAGVMQNPRHLVRRRGQEARLRCSPMKGHSHVYWYRQLPEEGLKFMVYLQKENIIDESGMPKERFSAEFPKEGPSILRIQQVVRGDSAAYFCASSLTDKMNTEAFFGQGTRLTVV.

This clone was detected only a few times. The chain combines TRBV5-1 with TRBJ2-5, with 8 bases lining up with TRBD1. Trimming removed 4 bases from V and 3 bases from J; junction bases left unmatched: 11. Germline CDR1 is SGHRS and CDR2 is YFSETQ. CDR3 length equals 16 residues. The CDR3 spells CASSTSGTGFKETQYF. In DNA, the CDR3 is TGCGCCAGCAGCACCTCCGGGACAGGCTTCAAAGAGACCCAGTACTTC.

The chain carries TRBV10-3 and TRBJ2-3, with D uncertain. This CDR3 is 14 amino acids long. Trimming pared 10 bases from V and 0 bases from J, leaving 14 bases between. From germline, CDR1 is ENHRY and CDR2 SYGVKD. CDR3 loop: CATSHTPSTDTQYF. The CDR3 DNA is TGTGCCACCTCGCACACACCTAGCACAGATACGCAGTATTTT.

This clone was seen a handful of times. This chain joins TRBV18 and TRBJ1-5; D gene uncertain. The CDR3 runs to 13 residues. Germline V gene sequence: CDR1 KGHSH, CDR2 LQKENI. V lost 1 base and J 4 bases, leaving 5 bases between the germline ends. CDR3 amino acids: CASSPLRNQPQHF. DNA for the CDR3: TGTGCCAGCTCACCACTGAGGAATCAGCCCCAGCATTTT.

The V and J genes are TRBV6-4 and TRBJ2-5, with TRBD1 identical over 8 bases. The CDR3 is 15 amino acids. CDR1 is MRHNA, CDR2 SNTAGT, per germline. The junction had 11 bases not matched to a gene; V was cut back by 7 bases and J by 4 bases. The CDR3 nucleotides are TGTGCCAGCACTCAAGGACAGGGAGAGAGAGAGACCCAGTACTTC. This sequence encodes CASTQGQGERETQYF.

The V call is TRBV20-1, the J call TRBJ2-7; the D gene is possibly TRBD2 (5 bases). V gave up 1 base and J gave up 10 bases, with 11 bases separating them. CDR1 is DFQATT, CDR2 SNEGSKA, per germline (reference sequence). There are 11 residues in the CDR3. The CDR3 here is CSARGPGIQYF. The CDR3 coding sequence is TGCAGTGCTAGAGGCCCGGGGATCCAGTACTTC.

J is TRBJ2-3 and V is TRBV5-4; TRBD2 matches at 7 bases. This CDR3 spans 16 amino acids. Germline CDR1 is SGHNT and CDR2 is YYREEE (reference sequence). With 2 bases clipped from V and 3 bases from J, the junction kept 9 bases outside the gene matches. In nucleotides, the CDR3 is TGTGCCAGCAGCTTTTCCGGCGGGAGAAGAACAGATACGCAGTATTTT. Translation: CASSFSGGRRTDTQYF. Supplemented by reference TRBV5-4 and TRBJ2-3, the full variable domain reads ETGVTQSPTHLIKTRGQQVTLRCSSQSGHNTVSWYQQALGQGPQFIFQYYREEENGRGNFPPRFSGLQFPNYSSELNVNALELDDSALYLCASSFSGGRRTDTQYFGPGTRLTVL.

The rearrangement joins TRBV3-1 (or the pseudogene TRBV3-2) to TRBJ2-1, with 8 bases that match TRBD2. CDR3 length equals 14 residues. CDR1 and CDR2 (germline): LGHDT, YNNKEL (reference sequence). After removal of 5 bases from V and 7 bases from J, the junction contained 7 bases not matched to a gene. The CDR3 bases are TGTGCCAGCAGCTCCGGCGGCGGGAGGAATGAGCAGTTCTTC. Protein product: CASSSGGGRNEQFF.

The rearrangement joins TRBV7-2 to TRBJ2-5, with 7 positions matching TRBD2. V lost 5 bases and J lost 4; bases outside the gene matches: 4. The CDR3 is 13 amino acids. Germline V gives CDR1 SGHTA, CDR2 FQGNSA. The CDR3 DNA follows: TGTGCCAGCAGCACTAGCGTAAGAGAGACCCAGTACTTC. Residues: CASSTSVRETQYF.

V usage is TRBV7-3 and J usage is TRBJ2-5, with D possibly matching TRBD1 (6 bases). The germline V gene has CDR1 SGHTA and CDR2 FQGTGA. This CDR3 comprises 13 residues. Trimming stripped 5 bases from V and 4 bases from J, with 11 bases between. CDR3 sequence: CASSGGQRETQYF. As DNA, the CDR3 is TGTGCCAGCAGCGGGGGACAACGAGAGACCCAGTACTTC. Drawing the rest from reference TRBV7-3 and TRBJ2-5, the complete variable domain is GAGVSQTPSNKVTEKGKYVELRCDPISGHTALYWYRQSLGQGPEFLIYFQGTGAADDSGLPNDRFFAVRPEGSVSTLKIQRTERGDSAVYLCASSGGQRETQYFGPGTRLLVL.

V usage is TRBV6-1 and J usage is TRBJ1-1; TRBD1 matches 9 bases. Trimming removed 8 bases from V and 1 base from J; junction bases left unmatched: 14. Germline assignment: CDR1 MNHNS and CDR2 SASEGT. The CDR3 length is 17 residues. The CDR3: CASREAGTGIGNTEAFF. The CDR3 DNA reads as TGTGCCAGCCGGGAAGCCGGGACAGGGATCGGGAACACTGAAGCTTTCTTT.

CDR3 bases: TGTGCCACCGGTTTTAGCGGGGCCCACTACGAGCAGTACTTC. Translation: CATGFSGAHYEQYF. The gene calls are TRBV6-5 and TRBJ2-7; 8 positions match TRBD2. The CDR3 contains 14 residues. Germline V gives CDR1 MNHEY, CDR2 SVGAGI. After removal of 10 bases from V and 3 bases from J, the junction contained 11 bases not matched to a gene.

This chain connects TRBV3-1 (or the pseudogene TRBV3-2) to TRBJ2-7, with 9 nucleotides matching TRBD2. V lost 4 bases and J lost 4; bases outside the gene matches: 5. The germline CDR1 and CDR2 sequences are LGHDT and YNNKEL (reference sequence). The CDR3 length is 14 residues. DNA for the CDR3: TGTGCCAGCAGCCCAGGCCTAGCGGGGTACGAGCAGTACTTC. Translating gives CASSPGLAGYEQYF.

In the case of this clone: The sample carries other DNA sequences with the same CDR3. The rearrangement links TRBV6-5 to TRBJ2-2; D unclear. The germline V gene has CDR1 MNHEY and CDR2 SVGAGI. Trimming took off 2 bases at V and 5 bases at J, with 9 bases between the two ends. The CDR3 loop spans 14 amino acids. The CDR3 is CASSYDSGTGELFF. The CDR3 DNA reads TGTGCCAGCAGTTACGACTCCGGAACCGGGGAGCTGTTTTTT.

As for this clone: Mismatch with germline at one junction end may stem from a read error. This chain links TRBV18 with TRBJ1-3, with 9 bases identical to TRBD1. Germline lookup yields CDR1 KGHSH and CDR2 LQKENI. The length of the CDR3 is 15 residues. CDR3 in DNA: TGTGCCAGCTCCCCACAGGGGGCCGAAGGAAACACCATATATTTT. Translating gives CASSPQGAEGNTIYF.

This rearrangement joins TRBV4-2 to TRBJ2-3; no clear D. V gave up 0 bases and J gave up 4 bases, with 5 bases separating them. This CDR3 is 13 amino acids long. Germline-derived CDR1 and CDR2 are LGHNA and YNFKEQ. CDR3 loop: CASSQDQADTQYF. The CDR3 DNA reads TGTGCCAGCAGCCAAGATCAGGCAGATACGCAGTATTTT.

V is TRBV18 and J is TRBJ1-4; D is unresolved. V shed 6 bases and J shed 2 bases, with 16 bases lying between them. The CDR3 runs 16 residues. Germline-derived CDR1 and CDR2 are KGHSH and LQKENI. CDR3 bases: TGTGCCAGCTCCCAATCTGAGGGAGGCACTAATGAAAAACTGTTTTTT. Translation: CASSQSEGGTNEKLFF.

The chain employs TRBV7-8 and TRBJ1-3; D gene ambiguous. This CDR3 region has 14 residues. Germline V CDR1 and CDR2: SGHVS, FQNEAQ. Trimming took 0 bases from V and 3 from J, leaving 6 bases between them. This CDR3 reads CASSLAYGGNTIYF. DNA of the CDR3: TGTGCCAGCAGCTTAGCCTATGGTGGAAACACCATATATTTT.

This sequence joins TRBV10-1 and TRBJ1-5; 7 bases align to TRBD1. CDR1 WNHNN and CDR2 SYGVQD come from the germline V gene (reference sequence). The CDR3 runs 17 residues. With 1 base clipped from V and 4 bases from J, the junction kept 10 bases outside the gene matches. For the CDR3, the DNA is TGCGCCAGCAGTGAGTTGGAGGGGGCTCTTGGGAATCAGCCCCAGCATTTT. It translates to CASSELEGALGNQPQHF.

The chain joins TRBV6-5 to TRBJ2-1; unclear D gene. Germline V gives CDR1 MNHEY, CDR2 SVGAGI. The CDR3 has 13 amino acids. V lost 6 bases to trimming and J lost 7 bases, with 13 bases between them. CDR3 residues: CASRPPSVNEQFF. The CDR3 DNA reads TGTGCCAGCAGGCCCCCTTCAGTAAATGAGCAGTTCTTC.